This T cell receptor beta chain was found in a study of cytomegalovirus exposure and HLA in healthy donors. Study-wide background: A subsequent analysis reported that the 100 to 150 validation repertoires were produced on the same platform that had also been used for the 550 to 750 first-cohort repertoires.

The V and J ends lost 1 base and 4 bases, in that order; junction bases with no gene match: 10. Germline-derived CDR1 and CDR2 are SGHNT and YENEEA. The CDR3 is 17 amino acids. Some clones are missing from TCRdb's copy, which holds only in-frame ones; the method was immunoSEQ multiplex PCR. The table includes some 83,000 clones, approximately 95% detected once. The rearrangement joins TRBV11-3 to TRBJ1-2; 9 bases are shared with TRBD1. The clonotype comes from a woman aged 18-30 years in good health and CMV-seronegative. Source material: PBMCs. This CDR3 reads CASSLALGTGSGYGYTF. In DNA, the CDR3 is TGTGCCAGCAGCTTAGCCTTGGGGACAGGGTCAGGCTATGGCTACACCTTC.